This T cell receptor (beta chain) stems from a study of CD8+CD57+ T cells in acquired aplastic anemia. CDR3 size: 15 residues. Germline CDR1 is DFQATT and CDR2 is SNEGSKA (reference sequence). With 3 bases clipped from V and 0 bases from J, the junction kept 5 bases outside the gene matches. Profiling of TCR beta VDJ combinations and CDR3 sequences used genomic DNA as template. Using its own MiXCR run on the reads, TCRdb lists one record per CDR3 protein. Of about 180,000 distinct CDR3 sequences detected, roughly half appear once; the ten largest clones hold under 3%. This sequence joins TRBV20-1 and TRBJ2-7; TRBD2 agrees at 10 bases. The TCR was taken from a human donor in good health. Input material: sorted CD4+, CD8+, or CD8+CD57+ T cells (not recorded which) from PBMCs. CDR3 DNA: TGCAGTGCTAGGGGACTAGCGTTCTCCTCCTACGAGCAGTACTTC. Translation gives CSARGLAFSSYEQYF.